This T cell receptor beta chain comes out of a study of T cells after yellow fever vaccination. General study results and limits: Primary-vaccination clones mostly resurfaced post-booster (about 95% CD4, around 88% CD8). Peaking faster, on day 5 versus 15, the secondary response was nonetheless weaker. Contaminants from the bulk population, in the form of abundant clonotypes, could be found in FACS-sorted repertoires.

CDR1 is SGHVS and CDR2 is FQNEAQ in the germline V gene. This CDR3 spans 15 amino acids. Trimming shortened V by 5 bases and J by 7 bases, and 21 bases separated the two germline ends. This clonotype was detected only a few times. Its specificity is unknown. The authors made TCR cDNA by 5'RACE template switching, adding a universal primer site and UMIs. Each CDR3 protein gets one entry after TCRdb re-called the 5' RACE reads with MiXCR. The sample records some 500,000 distinct CDR3 sequences, about 13% being singletons. The specimen was PBMCs, collected on the day of the yellow fever booster vaccination. The TCR was taken from a young man who received the YFV17D yellow fever vaccine. The chain joins TRBV7-8 to TRBJ2-7, with D tentatively TRBD1 (5 bases). The CDR3 nucleotides read TGTGCCAGCAGCCCTGACGCAGGGCCCCGTGGAGAGCAGTACTTC. Its translation is CASSPDAGPRGEQYF.